This entry describes one TCR beta chain. This sample stems from a study of blood T cell repertoires in COVID-19. At the level of the study: The United States, Italy and Spain supplied acute and convalescent COVID-19 samples. T cells, B-cell-depleted T cells, or PBMCs supplied cDNA or gDNA.

Sequencing was performed with immunoSEQ multiplex PCR; in TCRdb, only in-frame clones are kept and a portion is missing. The sample lists almost 300,000 clones, more than 75% occurring once. The CDR3 has 17 amino acids. This sequence joins TRBV21-1 and TRBJ1-2; the D call in the table, TRBD1, was not verified against the DNA. TRBV21-1 is shown as a pseudogene. What was sequenced was peripheral blood. The TCR was taken from a man between 65 and 85 years old with acute or convalescent COVID-19. CDR3 region: CASSKVRQGAINYGYTF. The CDR3 nucleotides read TGTGCCAGCAGCAAAGTAAGACAGGGGGCGATTAACTATGGCTACACCTTC.